These T cell receptor beta chains were read from a single sample in a study of shared clonotypes between healthy human individuals. Some clones are missing from TCRdb's copy, which holds only in-frame ones; the method was immunoSEQ multiplex PCR. The sample has a few million clones, 93% seen once; the top ten hold less than 2%. Sequencing was performed on naive CD8+ T cells from PBMCs. These receptors were taken from a man younger than 35 in good health. Some clones in this sample may be carry-over from other donors' samples. CDR3s include the opening cysteine and the closing phenylalanine or tryptophan. A D gene is named only where the DNA matches it firmly. Clone size is given for some rows only: seen once, a few or many times, or a class if the clone is expanded.

TRBV7-6	TRBJ1-2	-	-	CASRAVRSLGYTF	TGTGCCAGCAGGGCAGTAAGGTCGTTGGGCTACACCTTC
TRBV13	TRBJ1-3	-	-	CASSLVGDGNTIYF	TGTGCCAGCAGCTTAGTAGGGGACGGAAACACCATATATTTT
TRBV9	TRBJ1-5	-	many	CASSVGGNGNQPQHF	TGTGCCAGCAGCGTAGGAGGCAACGGAAATCAGCCCCAGCATTTT
TRBV5-1	TRBJ2-7	TRBD1	once	CASSFTGGSGSYEQYF	TGCGCCAGCAGCTTTACAGGGGGCTCGGGCTCCTACGAGCAGTACTTC
TRBV5-1	TRBJ2-1	-	-	CASSPRNRAYNEQFF	TGCGCCAGCAGCCCGCGAAACCGGGCTTATAATGAGCAGTTCTTC
TRBV27	TRBJ2-2	-	-	CASSLWVGANTGELFF	TGTGCCAGCAGTTTATGGGTAGGGGCGAACACCGGGGAGCTGTTTTTT
TRBV7-8	TRBJ2-4	TRBD1	-	CASSSYTGGAAKNIQYF	TGTGCCAGCAGCTCCTATACAGGGGGCGCGGCCAAAAACATTCAGTACTTC
TRBV9	TRBJ2-1	-	-	CASSVGASPYNEQFF	TGTGCCAGCAGCGTAGGAGCGAGCCCCTACAATGAGCAGTTCTTC
TRBV4-1	TRBJ2-7	-	-	CASSQVPAYEQYF	TGCGCCAGCAGCCAAGTTCCGGCCTACGAGCAGTACTTC
TRBV5-8	TRBJ1-5	TRBD1	-	CASSPRTGGGKPQHF	TGTGCCAGCAGCCCCCGGACAGGGGGCGGTAAGCCCCAGCATTTT
TRBV27	TRBJ2-7	TRBD2	-	CASSSSSASAGAFYEQYF	TGTGCCAGCAGTTCCTCTTCTGCTTCTGCGGGAGCTTTCTACGAGCAGTACTTC
TRBV25-1	TRBJ2-1	TRBD1	-	CASSPWDRSYNEQFF	TGTGCCAGCAGCCCTTGGGACAGGAGCTACAATGAGCAGTTCTTC
TRBV27	TRBJ2-1	TRBD1	-	CASSLFTPGQENYNEQFF	TGTGCCAGCAGTTTATTTACACCGGGACAGGAAAACTACAATGAGCAGTTCTTC
TRBV7-8	TRBJ2-5	-	-	CASSPPEGAETQYF	TGTGCCAGCAGCCCTCCCGAGGGAGCAGAGACCCAGTACTTC
TRBV28	TRBJ2-3	-	-	CASRRGRLLPDTQYF	TGTGCCAGCCGTCGTGGGCGACTTCTTCCAGATACGCAGTATTTT
TRBV2	TRBJ2-5	-	-	CASSDWQGRYQETQYF	TGTGCCAGCAGTGATTGGCAGGGCAGATATCAAGAGACCCAGTACTTC
TRBV29-1	TRBJ1-5	-	-	CSVEGHQPQHF	TGCAGCGTTGAGGGGCATCAGCCCCAGCATTTT
TRBV6-1	TRBJ2-7	-	once	CASRDFYEQYF	TGTGCCAGCAGGGACTTCTACGAGCAGTACTTC
TRBV9	TRBJ2-3	-	-	CASSVEGGHDTDTQYF	TGTGCCAGCAGCGTGGAGGGAGGACACGACACAGATACGCAGTATTTT
TRBV10-1	TRBJ2-1	TRBD2	-	CASSEHPPEREGDNEQFF	TGCGCCAGCAGTGAGCACCCACCAGAGCGGGAGGGCGACAATGAGCAGTTCTTC
TRBV30	TRBJ2-7	-	-	CAWSYRGGGISYEQYF	TGTGCCTGGAGTTATCGAGGCGGCGGGATTAGTTACGAGCAGTACTTC
TRBV6-5	TRBJ2-6	-	-	CASGSGSGANVLTF	TGTGCCTCCGGGTCGGGTTCAGGGGCCAACGTCCTGACTTTC
TRBV11-2	TRBJ2-3	-	-	CASSHPGRISTDTQYF	TGTGCCAGCAGCCACCCAGGGCGCATAAGCACAGATACGCAGTATTTT
TRBV6-5	TRBJ1-1	TRBD1	-	CASSNRGRVSEAFF	TGTGCCAGCAGTAACAGGGGGCGAGTTTCTGAAGCTTTCTTT
TRBV21-1	TRBJ2-3	-	-	CASSESPGGLAGASTDTQYF	TGTGCCAGCAGCGAAAGCCCCGGAGGTCTAGCGGGGGCAAGCACAGATACGCAGTATTTT
TRBV7-2	TRBJ2-7	-	-	CASSSPPEYEQYF	TGTGCCAGCAGCTCCCCCCCGGAATACGAGCAGTACTTC
TRBV5-6	TRBJ2-7	TRBD2	-	CASSLAGAGVIYEQYF	TGTGCCAGCAGCTTGGCCGGGGCGGGAGTAATCTACGAGCAGTACTTC
TRBV15	TRBJ1-5	-	-	CATSREEGRINSNQPQHF	TGTGCCACCAGCAGAGAGGAGGGCAGAATTAATAGCAATCAGCCCCAGCATTTT
TRBV30	TRBJ2-7	TRBD1	-	CAWSVRGQYEQYF	TGTGCCTGGAGTGTAAGGGGGCAATACGAGCAGTACTTC
TRBV12-5	TRBJ1-5	-	-	CARYSGEINSNQPQHF	TGTGCTAGGTACTCGGGGGAAATTAATAGCAATCAGCCCCAGCATTTT
TRBV7-9	TRBJ2-7	-	-	CASSRRDGYYEQYF	TGTGCCAGCAGCCGTAGGGACGGCTACTACGAGCAGTACTTC
TRBV7-8	TRBJ2-5	TRBD2	-	CASSFGLAETQYF	TGTGCCAGCAGCTTCGGACTAGCGGAGACCCAGTACTTC
TRBV27	TRBJ2-2	TRBD1	-	CASSLDRVPGELFF	TGTGCCAGCAGTTTAGACAGGGTCCCCGGGGAGCTGTTTTTT
TRBV28	TRBJ2-4	-	-	CASSLSGKGMDIQYF	TGTGCCAGCAGTTTGAGTGGAAAAGGAATGGACATTCAGTACTTC
TRBV6-6	TRBJ2-7	-	-	CASNPIGANEQYF	TGTGCCAGCAATCCCATCGGGGCTAACGAGCAGTACTTC
TRBV28	TRBJ1-5	TRBD1	once	CASRTGGYQPQHF	TGTGCCAGCAGAACAGGGGGCTATCAGCCCCAGCATTTT
TRBV11-2	TRBJ2-7	TRBD2	-	CASSLGLAGGWNEQYF	TGTGCCAGCAGCTTAGGTCTAGCGGGGGGTTGGAACGAGCAGTACTTC
TRBV10-3	TRBJ2-2	TRBD2	-	CAISDRDPTSGTDTGELFF	TGTGCCATCAGTGACAGGGACCCGACTAGCGGGACTGACACCGGGGAGCTGTTTTTT
TRBV5-6	TRBJ2-1	TRBD2	-	CASSLGLAGYNEQFF	TGTGCCAGCAGCTTGGGGCTAGCGGGGTACAATGAGCAGTTCTTC
TRBV7-9	TRBJ1-1	-	once	CASSLGRILMNTEAFF	TGTGCCAGCAGCTTAGGCAGAATTCTTATGAACACTGAAGCTTTCTTT
TRBV28	TRBJ1-2	-	-	CASIPVPTGRGYGYTF	TGTGCCAGCATCCCGGTCCCTACAGGTCGAGGCTATGGCTACACCTTC
TRBV27	TRBJ2-7	-	-	CASSFGLAYYEQYF	TGTGCCAGCAGTTTCGGCCTAGCCTACTACGAGCAGTACTTC
TRBV6-6	TRBJ1-1	TRBD1	-	CASSSRQGMNTEAFF	TGTGCCAGCAGTTCAAGACAGGGCATGAACACTGAAGCTTTCTTT
TRBV11-2	TRBJ2-7	-	-	CASSSGGGLQYF	TGTGCCAGCAGCTCAGGGGGGGGATTGCAGTACTTC
TRBV11-3	TRBJ2-7	-	-	CASSSESSYEQYF	TGTGCCAGCAGCTCGGAGAGCTCCTACGAGCAGTACTTC
TRBV7-9	TRBJ2-2	TRBD1	once	CASSPRTGENTGELFF	TGTGCCAGCAGCCCCCGGACAGGGGAGAACACCGGGGAGCTGTTTTTT
TRBV11-2	TRBJ2-7	TRBD1	-	CASSFPGSGTGPYEQYF	TGTGCCAGCAGCTTTCCCGGATCCGGGACAGGGCCTTACGAGCAGTACTTC
TRBV11-2	TRBJ1-3	-	-	CASSLGSGRNTIYF	TGTGCCAGCAGCTTAGGTTCAGGAAGAAACACCATATATTTT
TRBV27	TRBJ1-2	TRBD1	-	CASSFSQGARGYGYTF	TGTGCCAGCAGTTTCTCGCAGGGGGCGCGGGGCTATGGCTACACCTTC
TRBV6-5	TRBJ2-1	TRBD2	-	CASSYGGSRNEQFF	TGTGCCAGCAGTTACGGCGGGAGTAGAAATGAGCAGTTCTTC